The T cell receptor beta chain under discussion was sequenced for a study of blood T cell repertoires in COVID-19 (dated by TCRdb to about 2020). Some background on the complete study: Samples from collaborators originated in the United States, Italy and Spain and spanned both the acute and convalescent phases of COVID-19. The material from the prospective study consisted of cDNA or gDNA derived from T cells, B-cell-depleted T cells, or PBMCs. The sample metadata nearly always contained a de-identified subject ID, COVID-19 status, age in years and sex. Samples came from the ongoing ImmuneRACE study (first 160 participants) plus 1,254 subjects from 6 global collaborators. Deeply sampled blood TCRbeta repertoires from subjects exposed to, actively infected with, or recovered from COVID-19 were included in the dataset. Where available, HLA class I and class II types were obtained from metadata supplied by the sample provider rather than from assay-based typing. The repertoires were released in a freely available public database meant as a resource for research on the immune response to SARS-CoV-2.

From cysteine to phenylalanine, the CDR3 is 13 amino acids long. Solely the CDR3 DNA is kept, with 39 bases framed from the first base. V is shortened by 6 bases, J by 9 bases, and the region joining them spans 17 bases. The germline V gene (reference sequence) specifies LNHDA as CDR1 and SQIVND as CDR2. On this clone itself: The clone's antigen remains unknown. The input lacks base qualities; no much larger clone sits a single base away.

TCRbeta CDR3 regions were amplified from genomic DNA by means of the immunoSEQ Assay, a bias-controlled multiplex PCR. The original methods were these. Within the assay, amplification of reference gene primers was used to estimate how many nucleated cells each sample contained. To quantify the absolute abundance of each unique TCRbeta CDR3 rearrangement, sequence reads were collapsed and filtered. For each sample, productive Simpson clonality was calculated by taking the square root of Simpson's diversity index across productive rearrangements. Entries here come from immuneACCESS through TCRdb and include only in-frame sequences with V and J called. Some clones fail to appear in such tables; in the studies checked, an unresolved V gene covers under half of the shortfall, and the cause of the remainder is unknown. That table gives V, J and clone size, and the DNA gave D and trimming. This sample lists under 50,000 clones; approximately 85% were detected once. Roughly 7.7% of the sample lies in the top ten.

The research as a whole found: How much clinical and demographic metadata was included differed by source and by participant, and the metadata was provided uncurated.

Each collaborating institution followed its own protocols to collect whole blood in K2EDTA tubes. For TCRbeta analysis, collaborator samples were shipped as frozen whole blood, as isolated PBMCs, or as DNA extracted from either sample type. Material for sequencing was peripheral blood. Recombination linked TRBV19 to TRBJ1-1, and the D gene may be TRBD1, 6 bases matching. The sequence was obtained from a man aged 40-49 years with acute or convalescent COVID-19. CDR3 protein: CASRGTGTTQAFF. The nucleotide sequence reads TGTGCCAGTAGGGGGACCGGGACAACTCAAGCTTTCTTT.